The clone carrying this T cell receptor beta chain was counted ten times or more. These data are taken from a study of CD8+ T cells in alopecia areata. The germline V gene encodes CDR1 SQVTM and CDR2 ANQGSEA. The CDR3 runs 16 residues. Trimming removed 5 bases at V and 2 bases at J, with 19 bases between. Extracted RNA was reverse transcribed into cDNA, the sequencing template. Only in-frame clones appear in the TCRdb table, and some are missing; sequencing was by immunoSEQ multiplex PCR. The sample holds some 200,000 clones; 50% to 70% are singletons and the top ten take 1.5% to 2%. Described treatment: oral pan-JAK inhibitor, 5-10 mg twice daily.

Source: CD4+ T cells sorted from blood, taken at week 4, from a patient treated with tofacitinib. The sequence derives from a human donor with alopecia areata. V gene TRBV29-1 combines with J gene TRBJ2-1; D call uncertain. The CDR3 loop is CSVTNFARATYNEQFF. CDR3 nucleotide sequence: TGCAGCGTTACAAATTTCGCCCGCGCGACCTACAATGAGCAGTTCTTC.